These T cell receptor beta chains were read from a single sample in a study of beta chain features in type 1 diabetes. Using immunoSEQ multiplex PCR, the repertoire was profiled, and TCRdb retains in-frame clones only, with some absent. The table records some 150,000 clones, about 9.2% of them present only once. Sequencing was done on a sample of central memory CD4+ T cells from blood. The receptors were sampled from a man between 18 and 35 years old in good health. The CDR3 runs from the conserved cysteine through the conserved F or W. D genes are given only for firm matches. Clone size is shown for a subset of rows, as once, few, many or a class of expanded clone.

cdr3_nt,cdr3_aa,cdr3_length,clone_size,j_call,v_call,d_call
TGTGCCAGCAGTTTAGGGGGCCGCGAAAAACTGTTTTTT,CASSLGGREKLFF,13,few,TRBJ1-4,TRBV28,.
TGTGCCAGCAGCCGAAGCGCAGGGTCCCTTTACGAGCAGTACTTC,CASSRSAGSLYEQYF,15,.,TRBJ2-7,TRBV7-6,.
TGTGCCAGCAGCTCCGAGGGTCTGTCCAGGGGTGTTTCACCCCTCCACTTT,CASSSEGLSRGVSPLHF,17,few,TRBJ1-6,TRBV13,.
TGTGCCAGCAGCGCAAGGACAGGGGCCGGGGGAGAGACCCAGTACTTC,CASSARTGAGGETQYF,16,few,TRBJ2-5,TRBV9,TRBD1
TGTGCCAGCGTGTCTCTCTATAATTCACCCCTCCACTTT,CASVSLYNSPLHF,13,.,TRBJ1-6,TRBV6-1,.
TGTGCCAGCAGCTTCGAACAGTACTACGAGCAGTACTTC,CASSFEQYYEQYF,13,.,TRBJ2-7,TRBV11-2,.
TGTGCCTGGAGGGAAGGGGGACAGGGCTCCTATGGCTACACCTTC,CAWREGGQGSYGYTF,15,.,TRBJ1-2,TRBV30,TRBD1
TGTGCCAGCGTAGCGGGCTCACATACAGATACGCAGTATTTT,CASVAGSHTDTQYF,14,few,TRBJ2-3,TRBV7-9,TRBD2
TGTGCCAGCAGCTTGGGACAGGGCAATTCACCCCTCCACTTT,CASSLGQGNSPLHF,14,few,TRBJ1-6,TRBV5-4,TRBD1
TGTGCCAGCAGCTTCCGGACAGGGGGAAATCAGCCCCAGCATTTT,CASSFRTGGNQPQHF,15,.,TRBJ1-5,TRBV7-6,TRBD1
TGTGCCAGTAGGCCACAGGGCACCGGGGAGCTGTTTTTT,CASRPQGTGELFF,13,.,TRBJ2-2,TRBV19,.
TGCGCCAGCAGCTTACTACAGGGGAACACCGGGGAGCTGTTTTTT,CASSLLQGNTGELFF,15,.,TRBJ2-2,TRBV5-1,.
TGTGCCAGCAGCTCCGATAGCAGCTCCTACAATGAGCAGTTCTTC,CASSSDSSSYNEQFF,15,.,TRBJ2-1,TRBV7-2,.
TGTGCCAGCAGCTTATTGGAGGAGGACTATGGCTACACCTTC,CASSLLEEDYGYTF,14,.,TRBJ1-2,TRBV7-2,.
TGTGCCAGCAGTGGGCTCGGGGGGCAGGGTGGAAACACCATATATTTT,CASSGLGGQGGNTIYF,16,once,TRBJ1-3,TRBV6-4,.
TGTGCCAGCAGCGTACAGGGCACAGATACGCAGTATTTT,CASSVQGTDTQYF,13,.,TRBJ2-3,TRBV9,.
TGCGCCAGCAGCATCGGGACAGGAGGGTCCTACGAGCAGTACTTC,CASSIGTGGSYEQYF,15,few,TRBJ2-7,TRBV5-1,TRBD1
TGTGCCAGCAGTTATGCCTCAGGAGGGCCTGGGGAGCAGTACTTC,CASSYASGGPGEQYF,15,.,TRBJ2-7,TRBV6-5,.
TGCGCCAGCAGCCGAAGGACAGGGGGCGCGTACTATGGCTACACCTTC,CASSRRTGGAYYGYTF,16,few,TRBJ1-2,TRBV4-3,TRBD1
TGTGCCACCACAGGGTCGTTCGCCGGGGAGCTGTTTTTT,CATTGSFAGELFF,13,few,TRBJ2-2,TRBV25-1,.
TGTGCCAGCAGGGGCGACAGGGGGCAAGGCTATGGCTACACCTTC,CASRGDRGQGYGYTF,15,.,TRBJ1-2,TRBV6-5,TRBD1
TGTGCCAGCAGCCCCCGGGACAGGGGATCAGAGACCCAGTACTTC,CASSPRDRGSETQYF,15,.,TRBJ2-5,TRBV14,TRBD1
TGTGCCAGCAGCTTAACAGTGGTCCGGGGTTCCTACGAGCAGTACTTC,CASSLTVVRGSYEQYF,16,few,TRBJ2-7,TRBV7-2,.
TGCGCCAGCAGCCAAGATGGACACGCTACAAGGCCCCAGCATTTT,CASSQDGHATRPQHF,15,.,TRBJ1-5,TRBV4-1,.
TGTGCCAGCAGCCCCCGGGGAGATTCCTACGAGCAGTACTTC,CASSPRGDSYEQYF,14,many,TRBJ2-7,TRBV7-9,.
TGTGCCAGCAGCGTAGAGCCGACAGGGGGCCATGAAAAACTGTTTTTT,CASSVEPTGGHEKLFF,16,few,TRBJ1-4,TRBV9,TRBD1
TGTGCCAGCAGTCTCCAGGGGCACGAAAAACTGTTTTTT,CASSLQGHEKLFF,13,few,TRBJ1-4,TRBV7-9,.
TGTGCCAGCAGTGGACAGGGCGTAGGGACTGAAGCTTTCTTT,CASSGQGVGTEAFF,14,few,TRBJ1-1,TRBV6-1,TRBD1
TGTGCCAGCAGCTTATCGTATAAGCCAGGGGAGACCCAGTACTTC,CASSLSYKPGETQYF,15,few,TRBJ2-5,TRBV7-6,.
TGTGCCAGCTCATCGTGGACAGGGCTGAACACTGAAGCTTTCTTT,CASSSWTGLNTEAFF,15,few,TRBJ1-1,TRBV18,TRBD1
TGTGCCAGCAGCCAGGGGACCGCCGATCACAATGAGCAGTTCTTC,CASSQGTADHNEQFF,15,few,TRBJ2-1,TRBV11-2,.
TGTGCCAGCAGCTTAGGGGGGGTCATATGGGAGACCCAGTACTTC,CASSLGGVIWETQYF,15,.,TRBJ2-5,TRBV7-7,.
TGTGCCAGCTCACCCAGGACAGGGGGAGTTTCTGAAGCTTTCTTT,CASSPRTGGVSEAFF,15,few,TRBJ1-1,TRBV18,TRBD1
TGTGCCAGCAGCGAGGCGAGGAACACCGGGGAGCTGTTTTTT,CASSEARNTGELFF,14,.,TRBJ2-2,TRBV27,.
TGTGCCAGCAGCCTGATGACATCAACGGGGGGGGAGCTGTTTTTT,CASSLMTSTGGELFF,15,few,TRBJ2-2,TRBV9,.
TGCGCCAGCAGCCGAGACAACACAGATACGCAGTATTTT,CASSRDNTDTQYF,13,.,TRBJ2-3,TRBV4-3,.
TGTGCCAGTAGTATTCCCAGGGCTAAAGATACGCAGTATTTT,CASSIPRAKDTQYF,14,.,TRBJ2-3,TRBV19,.
TGTGCCAGCTCACCTGGACAGGGCACCGGGGAGCTGTTTTTT,CASSPGQGTGELFF,14,many,TRBJ2-2,TRBV18,TRBD1
TGCGCCAGCAGCCCCGGGACTAGCGGGTTCCTGGGTTCCTTC,CASSPGTSGFLGSF,14,.,TRBJ2-6,TRBV5-1,TRBD2
TGTGCCAGCAGTTACTCTGTGCGGAACACTGAAGCTTTCTTT,CASSYSVRNTEAFF,14,few,TRBJ1-1,TRBV6-5,.
TGTGCCAGCAGCCCCGCCTTCGTTAGCACCGGGGAGCTGTTTTTT,CASSPAFVSTGELFF,15,few,TRBJ2-2,TRBV7-2,.
TGTGCCAGCAGCCCCGTCGGCACAGATACGCAGTATTTT,CASSPVGTDTQYF,13,few,TRBJ2-3,TRBV7-9,.
TGCGCCAGCAGCCCAGGGGCCGGGCGTCAGCCCCAGCATTTT,CASSPGAGRQPQHF,14,.,TRBJ1-5,TRBV4-3,.
TGTGCCAGCAGCTTTACTCCCTACAATGAGCAGTTCTTC,CASSFTPYNEQFF,13,few,TRBJ2-1,TRBV7-2,.
TGTGCCAGCAGCTGGACAGGGGTACACGAGCAGTACTTC,CASSWTGVHEQYF,13,few,TRBJ2-7,TRBV6-5,TRBD1
TGTGCCACCGCCGACAGGGCAACCTACGAGCAGTACTTC,CATADRATYEQYF,13,once,TRBJ2-7,TRBV10-3,TRBD1
TGTGCCAGCAGTCGCCTAGGGGACATCCATGAGCAGTTCTTC,CASSRLGDIHEQFF,14,.,TRBJ2-1,TRBV6-6,.
TGTGCCAGCCTCCCCGCGGGCGGCTGGTCGCTAAACACCATATATTTT,CASLPAGGWSLNTIYF,16,.,TRBJ1-3,TRBV28,.
TGTGCCAGCAGTTACCTAAGACTAGCGGGGATCGAGCAGTACTTC,CASSYLRLAGIEQYF,15,many,TRBJ2-7,TRBV6-5,TRBD2
TGTGCCAGCAGTAGGCGGGGGGGCCTACCGAGCTCCTACAATGAGCAGTTCTTC,CASSRRGGLPSSYNEQFF,18,few,TRBJ2-1,TRBV27,TRBD2
TGTGCCAGCAGCTGGGGGGGTCAAGGGGATGGCTACACCTTC,CASSWGGQGDGYTF,14,few,TRBJ1-2,TRBV7-9,.
TGTGCCAGCAGCCCCCATGAGTCGGCAGATACGCAGTATTTT,CASSPHESADTQYF,14,few,TRBJ2-3,TRBV4-2,.
TGTGCCAGCGGAGCCCACCCGGGTGACTATGGCTACACCTTC,CASGAHPGDYGYTF,14,few,TRBJ1-2,TRBV6-1,.
TGTGCCACCAGCAGGGCGGGGGTTGACACTTCGGGAATAGATCAGCCCCAGCATTTT,CATSRAGVDTSGIDQPQHF,19,.,TRBJ1-5,TRBV15,.
TGCAGCGCCTTACAGGGGGCGGGAGATACGCAGTATTTT,CSALQGAGDTQYF,13,many,TRBJ2-3,TRBV29-1,TRBD1